A few counts support the clone carrying this TCR beta chain. Its matching antigen is unknown. Trimming stripped 5 bases from V and 7 bases from J, with 9 bases between. Germline loops: CDR1 SNHLY, CDR2 FYNNEI. The CDR3 is 12 amino acids. This entry comes from a study of T cell clones after liver transplantation. About the study: Draws occurred before transplant, before withdrawal, and after complete or failed withdrawal. Study outcomes and limitations: In a couple of subjects, few donor cells limited the measurable donor-reactive repertoire. Donor-reactive sequences fell more than third party-reactive ones, suggesting partial deletion.

The assay was immunoSEQ multiplex PCR, and TCRdb's table has in-frame clones only and misses some. The sample includes roughly 80,000 clones, roughly 80% of them seen just once. The chain carries TRBV2 and TRBJ1-5; D gene uncertain. The receptor was isolated from a human patient who received a liver transplant. Some T cells may be graft donor cells. Material: CD4+ T cells from blood, obtained approximately 3.5 years after liver transplant. The DNA of the CDR3 is TGTGCCAGCAGTCCGTTGGGACAGCCCCAGCATTTT. Protein: CASSPLGQPQHF.